The next 15 T cell receptor beta chains were all read from a single sample in a study of vaccination effects on CD4 cells after COVID-19. In the ViraFEST assay, antigen-specific CD4+ clonotypes were identified by expansion after peptide-pool stimulation. CD4+ T cell isolation took place after less than 13 days of culture. Their specific antigens are unknown. Only in-frame clones appear in the TCRdb table, and some are missing; sequencing was by immunoSEQ multiplex PCR. This repertoire shows roughly 50,000 clones, over 75% found once; its top ten account for 2% to 2.5%. The source material was CD4+ T cells from PBMCs cultured with HCoV-229E spike peptides, sampled before COVID-19 vaccination. These receptors were taken from a human donor who received a COVID-19 vaccine.

The CDR3 loop is CASSRTDGELFF. CDR3 sequence (DNA): TGTGCCAGCAGTCGGACTGACGGGGAGCTGTTTTTT. The chain joins TRBV6-5 to TRBJ2-2, with D maybe TRBD2 (5 bases). Germline V CDR1 and CDR2: MNHEY, SVGAGI. V was pared by 5 bases and J by 7 bases, with 8 bases between. CDR3 length: 12 amino acids.

The chain recombines TRBV5-4 with TRBJ1-2; D perhaps matches TRBD1 (6 bases). The CDR3 sequence is 18 residues long. In germline, CDR1 is SGHNT, CDR2 YYREEE (reference sequence). V lost 4 bases and J 6 bases, leaving 28 bases between the germline ends. The CDR3: CASSPKGNVGARGNGYTF. CDR3 in DNA: TGTGCCAGCAGCCCAAAGGGAAACGTGGGGGCTCGGGGAAATGGCTACACCTTC.

DNA of the CDR3: TGCGCCAGCAGCCGGCAGCGGGGGGGAAACAATGAGCAGTTCTTC. Amino acids: CASSRQRGGNNEQFF. The chain combines TRBV4-1 with TRBJ2-1, with 10 bases fitting TRBD2. This CDR3 spans 15 amino acids. The V gene's germline CDR1 is MGHRA and CDR2 YSYEKL. V shed 4 bases, J shed 5 bases, and the junction held 5 bases outside the gene matches.

The chain employs TRBV9 and TRBJ2-3; 7 nucleotides match TRBD2. This CDR3 comprises 15 residues. Germline lookup yields CDR1 SGDLS and CDR2 YYNGEE. The trim removed 7 bases at V and 0 bases at J, leaving 8 bases unmatched. The CDR3 nucleotides are TGTGCCAGCTCCGGGACTACAACTAGCACAGATACGCAGTATTTT. Translating it yields CASSGTTTSTDTQYF.

The CDR3 region is CASSELAWGGTYEQYV. For the CDR3, the DNA is TGTGCCAGCAGTGAGCTGGCATGGGGCGGTACCTACGAGCAGTACGTC. This rearrangement joins TRBV6-1 to TRBJ2-7, with D possibly TRBD1 on 5 matching bases. CDR3 length: 16 amino acids. Looked up from germline, CDR1 is MNHNS and CDR2 is SASEGT. Trimming removed 3 bases from V and 2 bases from J, with 17 bases in between.

The V gene is TRBV2, the J gene TRBJ2-3, with no clear D. V was trimmed by 8 bases and J by 11 bases, leaving 14 bases between them. In germline, CDR1 is SNHLY, CDR2 FYNNEI. The CDR3 contains 11 residues. CDR3 bases: TGTGCCAGCTCCGGGTTCTGGGAGCAGTATTTT. Translated: CASSGFWEQYF.

The J gene is TRBJ2-3, the V gene TRBV6-5; 10 bases map to TRBD2. Germline CDR1 MNHEY, CDR2 SVGAGI. The ends lost 5 bases at V and 4 bases at J; junction bases unmatched: 6. CDR3 length equals 15 residues. CDR3: CASSPNGLAADTQYF. The CDR3 bases are TGTGCCAGCAGTCCTAACGGACTAGCGGCAGATACGCAGTATTTT.

The rearrangement uses TRBV2 and TRBJ1-5, with D perhaps TRBD1 (5 bases). Trimming removed 5 bases at V and 4 bases at J, with 9 bases between. This CDR3 comprises 13 residues. The germline gives CDR1 SNHLY, CDR2 FYNNEI. CDR3 sequence (DNA): TGTGCCAGCAGTAGGGGCCTAAATCAGCCCCAGCATTTT. Its translation is CASSRGLNQPQHF. Drawing the rest from reference TRBV2 and TRBJ1-5, the complete variable domain is EPEVTQTPSHQVTQMGQEVILRCVPISNHLYFYWYRQILGQKVEFLVSFYNNEISEKSEIFDDQFSVERPDGSNFTLKIRSTKLEDSAMYFCASSRGLNQPQHFGDGTRLSIL.

The chain recombines TRBV4-1 with TRBJ1-1, with D unclear. V was cut by 3 bases and J by 1 base, with 9 bases left in between. The germline CDR1 and CDR2 sequences are MGHRA and YSYEKL. CDR3 length: 14 residues. As DNA, the CDR3 is TGCGCCAGCAGCCAGGCTTCAGCGAACACTGAAGCTTTCTTT. This codes for CASSQASANTEAFF.

The V and J genes are TRBV6-5 and TRBJ1-2, with no clear D. Germline V gives CDR1 MNHEY, CDR2 SVGAGI. The CDR3 totals 11 residues. Trimming shortened V by 6 bases and J by 7 bases, and 9 bases separated the two germline ends. The CDR3 bases are TGTGCCAGCAGGGTGTCTGTTGGCTACACCTTC. The encoded protein is CASRVSVGYTF.

V and J are TRBV19 and TRBJ2-3, with TRBD2 matching over 7 bases. This CDR3 has 13 residues. CDR1 and CDR2 (germline): LNHDA, SQIVND (reference sequence). The V segment lost 8 bases and the J segment 0 bases; nucleotides outside the gene matches: 2. Here the CDR3 DNA reads TGTGCCAGTGGGGGGGGGAGCACAGATACGCAGTATTTT. Residues: CASGGGSTDTQYF.

The table lists this clone with a few counts. The rearrangement links TRBV6-5 to TRBJ2-7; 7 bases match TRBD1. Germline CDR1 and CDR2: MNHEY and SVGAGI. The length of the CDR3 is 13 residues. V lost 8 bases to trimming and J lost 0 bases; unmatched junction nucleotides: 4. The chain's CDR3 is CASQRQGSYEQYV. The CDR3 DNA follows: TGTGCCAGCCAGAGACAGGGCTCCTACGAGCAGTACGTC.

This sequence joins TRBV7-3 and TRBJ2-5; 7 positions match TRBD1. Per the germline V gene, CDR1 is SGHTA and CDR2 is FQGTGA. Losses at the gene ends were 2 bases for V and 3 bases for J; bases not matched to a gene: 0. There are 13 residues in the CDR3. This CDR3 reads CASSLQGEETQYF. CDR3 sequence (DNA): TGTGCCAGCAGCTTACAGGGGGAAGAGACCCAGTACTTC.

This clone was counted between two and nine times. This chain joins TRBV4-1 and TRBJ2-7, with D perhaps matching TRBD2 (6 bases). Germline-derived CDR1 and CDR2 are MGHRA and YSYEKL. The CDR3 runs 16 residues. V was clipped by 0 bases and J by 0 bases, with 12 bases between them. The CDR3 loop reads CASSQDRDLSSYEQYV. As DNA, the CDR3 is TGCGCCAGCAGCCAAGACCGGGACTTAAGCTCCTACGAGCAGTACGTC.

This sequence joins TRBV3-1 (or the pseudogene TRBV3-2) and TRBJ1-1; TRBD1 aligns across 7 bases. From germline, CDR1 is LGHDT and CDR2 YNNKEL (reference sequence). The J segment lost 5 bases and the V segment lost 4 bases, leaving 10 bases of the junction unmatched. This CDR3 spans 15 amino acids. In DNA form, the CDR3 reads TGTGCCAGCAGCCCATCGACAGGGAGGTATACTGAAGCTTTCTTT. Its translation: CASSPSTGRYTEAFF.